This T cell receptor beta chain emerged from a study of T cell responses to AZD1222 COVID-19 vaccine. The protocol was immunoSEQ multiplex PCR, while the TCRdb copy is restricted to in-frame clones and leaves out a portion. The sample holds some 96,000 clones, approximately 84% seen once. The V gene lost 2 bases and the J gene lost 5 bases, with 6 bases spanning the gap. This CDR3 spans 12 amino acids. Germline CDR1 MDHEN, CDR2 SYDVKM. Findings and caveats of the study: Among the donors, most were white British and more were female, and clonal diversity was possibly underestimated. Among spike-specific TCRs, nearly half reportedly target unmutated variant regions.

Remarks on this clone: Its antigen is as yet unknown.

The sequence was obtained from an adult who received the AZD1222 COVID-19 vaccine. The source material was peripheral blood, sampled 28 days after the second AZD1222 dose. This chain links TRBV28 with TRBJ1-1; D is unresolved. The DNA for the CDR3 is TGTGCCAGCAGTTTAGAGAGAACTGAAGCTTTCTTT. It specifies CASSLERTEAFF.